This T cell receptor beta chain was retrieved from a study of CD8 T cells in ankylosing spondylitis. Study-level results: Disease-linked clones, CD8+, were relatively rare in peripheral blood. Some motif variants were previously reported in reactive arthritis synovial fluid and blood.

On this clonotype itself: Its cognate antigen is unknown.

Scientists made TCR beta libraries using quantitative 5'-RACE with molecular barcodes. TCRdb independently ran MiXCR on the 5' RACE reads; one entry per CDR3 protein. The repertoire holds 250,000 to 350,000 distinct CDR3 sequences, with around 20% as singletons. V dropped 2 bases and J dropped 5 bases, with 13 bases sitting between them. This CDR3 contains 15 residues. The sample comprised blood, either unsorted or a sorted T cell fraction (not recorded which). The rearrangement links TRBV12-3 or TRBV12-4 to TRBJ1-3; D perhaps matches TRBD1 (5 bases). This TCR was sampled from a female donor with ankylosing spondylitis or in good health (not recorded which). The CDR3 spells CASSLLGVPRNTIYF. CDR3 DNA: TGTGCCAGCAGTTTATTGGGGGTTCCTAGAAACACCATATATTTT.